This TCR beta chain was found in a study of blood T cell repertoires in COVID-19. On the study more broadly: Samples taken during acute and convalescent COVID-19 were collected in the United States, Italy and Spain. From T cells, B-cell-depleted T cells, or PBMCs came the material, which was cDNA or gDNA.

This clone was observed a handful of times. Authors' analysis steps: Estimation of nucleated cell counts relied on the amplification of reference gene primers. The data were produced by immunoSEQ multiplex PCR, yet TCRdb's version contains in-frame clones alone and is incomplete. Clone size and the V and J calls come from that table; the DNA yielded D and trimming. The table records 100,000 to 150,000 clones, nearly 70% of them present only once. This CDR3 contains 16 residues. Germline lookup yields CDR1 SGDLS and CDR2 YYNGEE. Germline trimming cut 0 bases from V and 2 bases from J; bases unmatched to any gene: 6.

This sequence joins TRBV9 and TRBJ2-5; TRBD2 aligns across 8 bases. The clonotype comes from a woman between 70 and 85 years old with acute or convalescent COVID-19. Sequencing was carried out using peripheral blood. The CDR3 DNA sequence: TGTGCCAGCAGCGTAGCGAGTAGCGGGGTGCAAGAGACCCAGTACTTC. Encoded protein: CASSVASSGVQETQYF.